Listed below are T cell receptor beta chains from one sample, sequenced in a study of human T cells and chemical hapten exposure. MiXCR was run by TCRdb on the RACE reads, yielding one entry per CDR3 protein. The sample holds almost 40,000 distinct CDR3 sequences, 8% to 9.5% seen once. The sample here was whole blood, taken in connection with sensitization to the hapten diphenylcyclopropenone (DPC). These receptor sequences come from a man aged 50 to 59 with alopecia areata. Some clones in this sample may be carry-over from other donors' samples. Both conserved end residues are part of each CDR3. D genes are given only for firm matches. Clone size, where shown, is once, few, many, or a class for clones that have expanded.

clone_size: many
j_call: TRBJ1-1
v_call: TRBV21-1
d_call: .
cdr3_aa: CASSPGTEAFF
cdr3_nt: TGTGCCAGCAGCCCCGGTACTGAAGCTTTCTTT

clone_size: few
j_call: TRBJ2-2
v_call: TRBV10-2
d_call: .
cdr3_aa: CASKGNTGELFF
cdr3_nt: TGCGCCAGCAAAGGGAACACCGGGGAGCTGTTTTTT

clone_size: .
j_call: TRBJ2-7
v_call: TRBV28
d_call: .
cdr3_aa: CASSLPRYEQYF
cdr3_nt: TGTGCCAGCAGTTTACCCCGCTACGAGCAGTACTTC

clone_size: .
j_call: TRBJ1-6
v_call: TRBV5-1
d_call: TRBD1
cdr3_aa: CASSLDGQGARNSPLHF
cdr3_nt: TGCGCCAGCAGCTTGGATGGACAGGGGGCGCGGAATTCACCCCTCCACTTT

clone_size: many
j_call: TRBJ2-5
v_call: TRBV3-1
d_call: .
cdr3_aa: CASSHPVTGLETQYF
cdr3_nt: TGTGCCAGCAGCCACCCCGTGACAGGTCTGGAGACCCAGTACTTC

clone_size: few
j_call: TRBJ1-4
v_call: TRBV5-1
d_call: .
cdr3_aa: CASSSLATNEKLFF
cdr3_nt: TGCGCCAGCAGCTCGCTTGCAACTAATGAAAAACTGTTTTTT

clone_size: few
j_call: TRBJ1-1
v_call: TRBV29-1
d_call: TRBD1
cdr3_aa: CSVAPDRDTEAFF
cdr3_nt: TGCAGCGTTGCGCCTGACAGGGACACTGAAGCTTTCTTT

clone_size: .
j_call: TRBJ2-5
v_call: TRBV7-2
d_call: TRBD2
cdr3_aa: CASSLFPGLVLETQYF
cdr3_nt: TGTGCCAGCAGCTTATTTCCGGGACTAGTCTTAGAGACCCAGTACTTC

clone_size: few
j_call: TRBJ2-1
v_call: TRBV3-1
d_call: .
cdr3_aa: CASSQDNRWHNEQFF
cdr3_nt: TGTGCCAGCAGCCAAGATAACCGCTGGCACAATGAGCAGTTCTTC

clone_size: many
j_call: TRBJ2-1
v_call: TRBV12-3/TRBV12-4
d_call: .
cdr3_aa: CASSLWGREQFF
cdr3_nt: TGTGCCAGCAGTTTATGGGGTAGAGAGCAGTTCTTC

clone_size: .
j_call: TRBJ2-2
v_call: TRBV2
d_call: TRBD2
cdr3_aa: CASGLADLELFF
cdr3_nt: TGTGCCAGCGGACTAGCGGATCTGGAGCTGTTTTTT

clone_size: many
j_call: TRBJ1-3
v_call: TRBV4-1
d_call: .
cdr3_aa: CASSQDYGLSGNTIYF
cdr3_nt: TGCGCCAGCAGCCAAGATTATGGACTGTCTGGAAACACCATATATTTT

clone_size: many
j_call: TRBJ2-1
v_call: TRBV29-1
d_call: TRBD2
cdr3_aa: CSAGNSGRARDEQFF
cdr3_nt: TGCAGCGCCGGGAATAGCGGGAGGGCCCGGGATGAGCAGTTCTTC

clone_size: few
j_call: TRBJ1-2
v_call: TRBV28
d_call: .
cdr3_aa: CASSRVNYGYTF
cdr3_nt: TGTGCCAGCAGTCGAGTAAACTATGGCTACACCTTC

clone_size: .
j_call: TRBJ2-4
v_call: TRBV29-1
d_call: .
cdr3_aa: CSVSGGGDIQYF
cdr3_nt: TGCAGCGTTTCAGGTGGTGGGGACATTCAGTACTTC

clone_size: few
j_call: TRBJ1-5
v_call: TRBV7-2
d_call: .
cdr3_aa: CASSLVSDQPQHF
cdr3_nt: TGTGCCAGCAGCTTAGTTTCGGATCAGCCCCAGCATTTT

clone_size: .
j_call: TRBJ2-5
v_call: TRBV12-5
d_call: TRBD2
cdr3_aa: CASGPSLTTSGQETQYF
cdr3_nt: TGTGCTAGTGGTCCCTCCCTTACGACTAGCGGGCAAGAGACCCAGTACTTC

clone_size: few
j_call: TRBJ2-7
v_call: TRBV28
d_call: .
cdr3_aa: CASTIGYSYEQYF
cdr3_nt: TGTGCCAGCACTATAGGGTATTCCTACGAGCAGTACTTC

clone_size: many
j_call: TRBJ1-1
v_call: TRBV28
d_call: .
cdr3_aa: CATTQGNERTTEAFF
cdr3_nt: TGTGCCACCACACAGGGAAATGAGAGAACGACTGAAGCTTTCTTT

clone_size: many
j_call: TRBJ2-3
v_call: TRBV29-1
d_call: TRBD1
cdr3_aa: CSVEGTGEADTQYF
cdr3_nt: TGCAGCGTTGAAGGGACAGGGGAGGCAGATACGCAGTATTTT

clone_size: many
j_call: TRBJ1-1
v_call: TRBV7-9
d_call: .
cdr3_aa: CASNSERTGDTEAFF
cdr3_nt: TGTGCCAGCAACTCCGAAAGGACGGGGGACACTGAAGCTTTCTTT

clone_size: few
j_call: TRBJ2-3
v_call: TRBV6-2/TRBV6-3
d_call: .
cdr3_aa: CASSKGVLSTDTQYF
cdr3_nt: TGTGCCAGCAGTAAAGGCGTCCTTAGCACAGATACGCAGTATTTT

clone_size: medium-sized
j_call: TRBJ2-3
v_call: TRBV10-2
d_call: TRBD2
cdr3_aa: CASSGSGTSGGKDTQYF
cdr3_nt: TGCGCCAGCAGTGGTTCCGGGACTAGCGGGGGGAAAGATACGCAGTATTTT

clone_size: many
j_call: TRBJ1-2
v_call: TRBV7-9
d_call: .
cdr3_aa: CASSLGGYYGYTF
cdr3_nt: TGTGCCAGCAGCTTAGGCGGATACTATGGCTACACCTTC

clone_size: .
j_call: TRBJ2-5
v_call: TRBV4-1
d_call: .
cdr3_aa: CASSQERTQYF
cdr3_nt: TGCGCCAGCAGCCAAGAACGGACCCAGTACTTC

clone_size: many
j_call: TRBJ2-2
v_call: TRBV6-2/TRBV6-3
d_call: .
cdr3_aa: CASSYTGPANTGELFF
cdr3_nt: TGTGCCAGCAGTTATACAGGGCCCGCGAACACCGGGGAGCTGTTTTTT

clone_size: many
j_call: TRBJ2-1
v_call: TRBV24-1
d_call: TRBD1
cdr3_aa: CATSDRQGVLDEQFF
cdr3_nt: TGTGCCACCAGTGATAGACAGGGGGTTCTGGATGAGCAGTTCTTC

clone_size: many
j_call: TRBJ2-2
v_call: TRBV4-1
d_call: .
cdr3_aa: CASSQPTSTGELFF
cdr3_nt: TGCGCCAGCAGCCAACCGACTAGCACCGGGGAGCTGTTTTTT

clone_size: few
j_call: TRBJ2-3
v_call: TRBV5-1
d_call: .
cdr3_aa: CASSLNTDTQYF
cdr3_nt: TGCGCCAGCAGCTTAAACACAGATACGCAGTATTTT

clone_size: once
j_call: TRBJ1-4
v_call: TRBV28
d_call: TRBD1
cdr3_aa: CASSLKGAEKLFF
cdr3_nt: TGTGCCAGCAGTTTGAAGGGGGCGGAAAAACTGTTTTTT

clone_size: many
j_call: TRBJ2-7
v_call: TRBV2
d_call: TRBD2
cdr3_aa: CASSKREGLREQYF
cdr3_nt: TGTGCCAGCAGCAAGCGGGAGGGCCTCCGGGAGCAGTACTTC

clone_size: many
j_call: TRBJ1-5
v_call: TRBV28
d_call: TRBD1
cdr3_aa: CASSLSGAGQVLGQPQHF
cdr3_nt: TGTGCCAGCAGTTTAAGTGGGGCGGGACAGGTTTTAGGTCAGCCCCAGCATTTT

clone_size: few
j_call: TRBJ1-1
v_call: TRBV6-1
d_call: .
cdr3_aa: CASSEDIRYATEAFF
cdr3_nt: TGTGCCAGCAGTGAAGATATTAGGTATGCGACTGAAGCTTTCTTT

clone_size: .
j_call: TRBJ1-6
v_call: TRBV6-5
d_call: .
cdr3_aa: CASSYSKYLATNSPLHF
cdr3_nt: TGTGCCAGCAGTTACTCTAAGTACCTCGCTACCAATTCACCCCTCCACTTT

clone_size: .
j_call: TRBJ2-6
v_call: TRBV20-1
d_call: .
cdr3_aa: CSARDPIRGARSGANVLTF
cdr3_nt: TGCAGTGCTAGAGATCCTATTAGGGGCGCGCGTTCTGGGGCCAACGTCCTGACTTTC

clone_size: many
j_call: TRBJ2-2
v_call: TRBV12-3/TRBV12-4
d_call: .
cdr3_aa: CAPGNTGELFF
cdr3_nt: TGTGCCCCCGGGAACACCGGGGAGCTGTTTTTT

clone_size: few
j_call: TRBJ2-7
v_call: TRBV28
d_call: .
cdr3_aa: CASSSGSLGEQYF
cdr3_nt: TGTGCCAGCAGCTCGGGATCTCTTGGAGAGCAGTACTTC

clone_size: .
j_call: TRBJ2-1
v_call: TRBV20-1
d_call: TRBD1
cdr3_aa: CSAPRQGSYPTEQFF
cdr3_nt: TGCAGTGCTCCCAGACAGGGGAGCTATCCGACAGAGCAGTTCTTC

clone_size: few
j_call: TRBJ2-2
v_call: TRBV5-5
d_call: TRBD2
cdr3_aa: CASSLSQREGVTGELFF
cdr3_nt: TGTGCCAGCAGCTTGAGCCAGCGGGAGGGTGTCACCGGGGAGCTGTTTTTT

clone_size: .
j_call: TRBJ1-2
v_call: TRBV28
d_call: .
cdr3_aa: CASNGRVGGYTF
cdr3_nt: TGTGCCAGCAACGGCAGAGTGGGAGGCTACACCTTC

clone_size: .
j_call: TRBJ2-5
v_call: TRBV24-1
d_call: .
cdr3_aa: CATSDSRVGETQYF
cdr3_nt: TGTGCCACCAGTGATTCCAGGGTAGGAGAGACCCAGTACTTC

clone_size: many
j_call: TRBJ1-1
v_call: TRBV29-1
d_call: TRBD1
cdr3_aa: CSVAGGNTEAFF
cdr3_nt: TGCAGCGTAGCAGGGGGGAACACTGAAGCTTTCTTT

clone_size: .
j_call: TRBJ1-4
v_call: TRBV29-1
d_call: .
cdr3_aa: CAGTNEKLFF
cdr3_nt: TGCGCGGGAACTAATGAAAAACTGTTTTTT

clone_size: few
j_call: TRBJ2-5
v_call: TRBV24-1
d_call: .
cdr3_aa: CATSGGYQETQYF
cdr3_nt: TGTGCCACCAGCGGCGGGTACCAAGAGACCCAGTACTTC

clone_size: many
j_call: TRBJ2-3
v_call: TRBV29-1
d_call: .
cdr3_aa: CSVERRSTDTQYF
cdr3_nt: TGCAGCGTTGAAAGGCGGAGCACAGATACGCAGTATTTT

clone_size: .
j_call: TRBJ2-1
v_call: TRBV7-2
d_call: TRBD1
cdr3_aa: CASSSTSGQYNEQFF
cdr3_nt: TGTGCCAGCAGCTCCACCTCGGGACAGTACAATGAGCAGTTCTTC

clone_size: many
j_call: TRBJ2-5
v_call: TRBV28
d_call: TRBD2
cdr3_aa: CAGRAGGQQETQYF
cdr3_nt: TGTGCCGGAAGAGCGGGAGGGCAGCAAGAGACCCAGTACTTC

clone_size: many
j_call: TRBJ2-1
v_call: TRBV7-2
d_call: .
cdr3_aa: CASSLESGVSYNEQFF
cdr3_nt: TGTGCCAGCAGCTTAGAGTCGGGAGTGTCCTACAATGAGCAGTTCTTC

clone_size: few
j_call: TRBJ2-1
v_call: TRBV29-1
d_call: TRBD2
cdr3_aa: CSVDVAGDNEQFF
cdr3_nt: TGCAGCGTTGACGTGGCGGGGGACAATGAGCAGTTCTTC

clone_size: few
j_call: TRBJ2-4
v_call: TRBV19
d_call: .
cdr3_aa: CASSATREGKNIQYF
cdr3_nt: TGTGCCAGTAGTGCGACCAGGGAAGGCAAAAACATTCAGTACTTC

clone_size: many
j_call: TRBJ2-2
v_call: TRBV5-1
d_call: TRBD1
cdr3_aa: CASSSGTGGTGELFF
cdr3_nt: TGCGCCAGCAGCTCCGGGACAGGTGGTACCGGGGAGCTGTTTTTT

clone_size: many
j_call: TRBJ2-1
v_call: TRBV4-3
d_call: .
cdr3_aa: CASSQEVLLNEQFF
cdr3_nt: TGCGCCAGCAGCCAAGAGGTTCTTCTCAATGAGCAGTTCTTC